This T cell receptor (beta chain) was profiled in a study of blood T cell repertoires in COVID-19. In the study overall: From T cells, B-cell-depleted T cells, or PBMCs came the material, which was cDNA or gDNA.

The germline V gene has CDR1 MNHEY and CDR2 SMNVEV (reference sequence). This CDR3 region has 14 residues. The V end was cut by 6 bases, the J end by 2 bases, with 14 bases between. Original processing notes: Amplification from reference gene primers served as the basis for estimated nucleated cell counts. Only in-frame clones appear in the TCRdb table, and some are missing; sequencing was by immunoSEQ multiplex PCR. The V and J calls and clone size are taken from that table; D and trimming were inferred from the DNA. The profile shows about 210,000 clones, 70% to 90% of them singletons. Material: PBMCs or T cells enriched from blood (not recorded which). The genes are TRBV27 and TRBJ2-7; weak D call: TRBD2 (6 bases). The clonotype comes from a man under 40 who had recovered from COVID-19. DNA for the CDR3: TGTGCCAGCAGATCTAGCGTGCAAACCTACGAGCAGTACTTC. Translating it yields CASRSSVQTYEQYF.